What follows is one T cell receptor (beta chain) and its context. This sample was included in a study of T cells expressing NK-cell markers. TCRdb reanalyzed the 5' RACE reads, giving one entry per CDR3 protein sequence and no DNA. This sample's table reports about 260,000 distinct CDR3 sequences. This CDR3 comprises 15 residues. Per germline, CDR1 SGHTA and CDR2 FQGNSA. The source is a woman aged 18-69 years in good health. V gene TRBV7-2 combines with J gene TRBJ2-2; as DNA is missing, the TRBD2 call by TCRdb cannot be tested. The sample consisted of blood T cells: a sorted CD56 or NKG2C T cell subset, CD4+ or CD8+ T cells, or bulk PBMC T cells (not recorded which). This chain's CDR3 is CASSRDYTNTGELFF.